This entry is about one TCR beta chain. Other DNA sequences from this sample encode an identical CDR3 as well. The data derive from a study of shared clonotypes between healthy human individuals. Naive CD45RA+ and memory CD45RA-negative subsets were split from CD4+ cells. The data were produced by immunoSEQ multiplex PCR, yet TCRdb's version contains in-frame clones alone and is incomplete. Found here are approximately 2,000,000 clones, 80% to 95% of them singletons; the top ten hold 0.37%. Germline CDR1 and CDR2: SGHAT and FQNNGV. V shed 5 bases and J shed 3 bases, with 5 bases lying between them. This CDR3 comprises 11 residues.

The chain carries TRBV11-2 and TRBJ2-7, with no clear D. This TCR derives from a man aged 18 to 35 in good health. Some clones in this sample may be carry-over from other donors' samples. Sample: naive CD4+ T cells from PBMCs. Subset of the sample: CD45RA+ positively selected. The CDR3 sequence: CASSPYYEQYF. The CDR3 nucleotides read TGTGCCAGCAGCCCTTACTACGAGCAGTACTTC.